Listed here are 2 T cell receptor beta chains from one sample, sequenced in a study of blood T cells in healthy people across ages. It was with a sample-barcoded 5' primer and a J-beta primer mix that a second PCR of roughly 7 to 11 cycles was run. Via MiXCR, TCRdb re-called the 5' RACE reads, giving one row per CDR3 protein. The data hold approximately 780,000 distinct CDR3 sequences, with 20% to 30% observed a single time. A further study also used this sample, focusing on T cells of mothers and their children.

Input material: blood. The source of these receptors is a boy younger than 18 in good health.

The chain couples TRBV7-8 to TRBJ2-7; D gene uncertain. Trimming stripped 4 bases from V and 2 bases from J, with 9 bases between. The CDR3 spans 13 residues. Looked up from germline, CDR1 is SGHVS and CDR2 is FQNEAQ. CDR3 residues: CASSSIPPYEQYF. CDR3 coding DNA: TGTGCCAGCAGCTCGATCCCGCCCTACGAGCAGTACTTC.

This chain connects TRBV20-1 to TRBJ2-3; maybe TRBD2 (5 bases). The CDR3 covers 14 residues. CDR1 is DFQATT and CDR2 is SNEGSKA in the germline V gene (reference sequence). Trimming shortened V by 4 bases and J by 4 bases, and 15 bases separated the two germline ends. The CDR3 reads CSANFLASSDTQYF. The CDR3 DNA reads as TGCAGTGCTAACTTCTTAGCGTCTTCAGATACGCAGTATTTT.